This T cell receptor (beta chain) derives from a study of blood T cell repertoires in COVID-19. Study-wide context: Sites across the United States, Italy and Spain contributed samples from acute and convalescent COVID-19. T cells, B-cell-depleted T cells, or PBMCs provided the cDNA or gDNA that served as material.

As originally analysed: Reference gene primers were amplified, and this amplification served to estimate nucleated cell counts. Sequencing was performed with immunoSEQ multiplex PCR; in TCRdb, only in-frame clones are kept and a portion is missing. That table furnishes V, J and clone size, whereas the DNA furnished D and trimming. The data show about 200,000 clones, roughly 88% seen once. The receptor comes from a man aged 50-59 years with COVID-19, enrolled during active disease. The sample consisted of peripheral blood.

The CDR3 protein is CASSRGQGRFEGYNEQFF. CDR3 DNA sequence: TGCGCCAGCAGCCGGGGACAGGGTCGGTTTGAAGGATACAATGAGCAGTTCTTC. The chain combines TRBV5-1 with TRBJ2-1; 9 positions match TRBD1. The V gene end was trimmed by 4 bases and the J gene end by 4 bases; junction bases not matched to a gene: 15. The CDR3 totals 18 residues. Germline-derived CDR1 and CDR2 are SGHRS and YFSETQ.